A selection of T cell receptor beta chains follows, all from one sample in a study of blood T cell repertoires in COVID-19. Clones were read by immunoSEQ multiplex PCR, and TCRdb kept only the in-frame ones, dropping some. The table has a few hundred thousand clones, approximately 88% seen once. The sequencing input was PBMCs or T cells enriched from blood (not recorded which). The origin of the receptors is a middle-aged woman who had recovered from COVID-19. Both conserved end residues are part of each CDR3. The order of the fields is CDR3 DNA, CDR3 protein, clone size, D gene, J gene, V gene. The D gene is left open where the match is weak. A clone size is listed for some rows: how often the clone was seen (once, few, many), or a class if it is expanded.

cdr3_nt: TGCGCCAGCAGCCCCACTGGACAGAGTAATTCACCCCTCCACTTT
cdr3_aa: CASSPTGQSNSPLHF
clone_size: NA
d_call: NA
j_call: TRBJ1-6
v_call: TRBV5-1

cdr3_nt: TGTGCCAGCAGATACTGGGACAGTAGCAATCAGCCCCAGCATTTT
cdr3_aa: CASRYWDSSNQPQHF
clone_size: NA
d_call: TRBD1
j_call: TRBJ1-5
v_call: TRBV6-5

cdr3_nt: TGCAGCGTTGCGGGACTAGCGGATGAGCAGTTCTTC
cdr3_aa: CSVAGLADEQFF
clone_size: NA
d_call: TRBD2
j_call: TRBJ2-1
v_call: TRBV29-1

cdr3_nt: TGTGCCAGCAGTTACCCACCGGGACTAGCGGACAGCTCCTACAATGAGCAGTTCTTC
cdr3_aa: CASSYPPGLADSSYNEQFF
clone_size: NA
d_call: TRBD2
j_call: TRBJ2-1
v_call: TRBV6-2/TRBV6-3

cdr3_nt: TGTGCCACCAGCAGAGATTACCAGGGGTATGATGGCTACACCTTC
cdr3_aa: CATSRDYQGYDGYTF
clone_size: NA
d_call: NA
j_call: TRBJ1-2
v_call: TRBV15

cdr3_nt: TGTGCCAGCAGCTTGATAACAGGGGATTCGAATGAGCAGTTCTTC
cdr3_aa: CASSLITGDSNEQFF
clone_size: NA
d_call: TRBD1
j_call: TRBJ2-1
v_call: TRBV5-4

cdr3_nt: TGTGCCAGTAGTAGGTTCGGCAGGGCGCCCGGTAATGAAAAACTGTTTTTT
cdr3_aa: CASSRFGRAPGNEKLFF
clone_size: NA
d_call: NA
j_call: TRBJ1-4
v_call: TRBV19

cdr3_nt: TGTGCCAGCAGTTTTGCGGGAGGGAACGAGCAGTACTTC
cdr3_aa: CASSFAGGNEQYF
clone_size: NA
d_call: TRBD2
j_call: TRBJ2-7
v_call: TRBV12-3/TRBV12-4

cdr3_nt: TGTGCCAGCAGCCCTGTCTCGCGACTTAAACGACTAGCGGGAGACGAGCAGTACTTC
cdr3_aa: CASSPVSRLKRLAGDEQYF
clone_size: NA
d_call: TRBD2
j_call: TRBJ2-7
v_call: TRBV4-2

cdr3_nt: TGTGCCAGCAGCGCAAATACAGGGATCACTGAAGCTTTCTTT
cdr3_aa: CASSANTGITEAFF
clone_size: NA
d_call: NA
j_call: TRBJ1-1
v_call: TRBV9

cdr3_nt: TGTGCCAGCAGTTACTCGGTCGGAGGGTACTCGGAGACCCAGTACTTC
cdr3_aa: CASSYSVGGYSETQYF
clone_size: NA
d_call: NA
j_call: TRBJ2-5
v_call: TRBV6-5

cdr3_nt: TGTGCCAGCAGCCAATATAACAGGGCGAGCACCGGGGAGCTGTTTTTT
cdr3_aa: CASSQYNRASTGELFF
clone_size: few
d_call: NA
j_call: TRBJ2-2
v_call: TRBV14

cdr3_nt: TGTGCCAGCAGTCCGACAGGGACCCACGGCTACACCTTC
cdr3_aa: CASSPTGTHGYTF
clone_size: NA
d_call: TRBD1
j_call: TRBJ1-2
v_call: TRBV12-3/TRBV12-4

cdr3_nt: TGCAGCGCCGGTCGGACAGGGCAGAACACTGAAGCTTTCTTT
cdr3_aa: CSAGRTGQNTEAFF
clone_size: few
d_call: TRBD1
j_call: TRBJ1-1
v_call: TRBV29-1

cdr3_nt: TGTGCCAGTAGTATAATGGCGGGAGCCACAGATACGCAGTATTTT
cdr3_aa: CASSIMAGATDTQYF
clone_size: NA
d_call: TRBD2
j_call: TRBJ2-3
v_call: TRBV19

cdr3_nt: TGTGCCAGCAGTGAAAGTATAGGCTACCGACAGGGAAACTATGGCTACACCTTC
cdr3_aa: CASSESIGYRQGNYGYTF
clone_size: NA
d_call: TRBD1
j_call: TRBJ1-2
v_call: TRBV2

cdr3_nt: TGTGCCAGCAGCCAGGGGACTAGCGACCTTTACAATGAGCAGTTCTTC
cdr3_aa: CASSQGTSDLYNEQFF
clone_size: once
d_call: TRBD2
j_call: TRBJ2-1
v_call: TRBV4-2

cdr3_nt: TGTGCCATCAGTGAGAGTGGGACAGGGACTGAAGCTTTCTTT
cdr3_aa: CAISESGTGTEAFF
clone_size: NA
d_call: TRBD1
j_call: TRBJ1-1
v_call: TRBV10-3

cdr3_nt: TGTGCCGGCAGACGGGGAGGGGTAGAGACCGGGGAGCTGTTTTTT
cdr3_aa: CAGRRGGVETGELFF
clone_size: NA
d_call: TRBD2
j_call: TRBJ2-2
v_call: TRBV11-2

cdr3_nt: TGTGCCAGCAGGGGGGGACAGTTTTACGAGCAGTACTTC
cdr3_aa: CASRGGQFYEQYF
clone_size: NA
d_call: NA
j_call: TRBJ2-7
v_call: TRBV2

cdr3_nt: TGCGCCAGCAGCTTGGACGAACTAGCGGGGTTCTCCTACGAGCAGTACTTC
cdr3_aa: CASSLDELAGFSYEQYF
clone_size: NA
d_call: TRBD2
j_call: TRBJ2-7
v_call: TRBV5-1

cdr3_nt: TGTGCCACCAGTGACCCCCAGACAGCAGATACGCAGTATTTT
cdr3_aa: CATSDPQTADTQYF
clone_size: NA
d_call: NA
j_call: TRBJ2-3
v_call: TRBV24-1

cdr3_nt: TGTGCCATCAAGGGGGCGGTCACTGAAGCTTTCTTT
cdr3_aa: CAIKGAVTEAFF
clone_size: NA
d_call: TRBD1
j_call: TRBJ1-1
v_call: TRBV6-5

cdr3_nt: TGTGCCAGCAGCATAATCCAGGGGGCGGTTGGCTACACCTTC
cdr3_aa: CASSIIQGAVGYTF
clone_size: NA
d_call: TRBD1
j_call: TRBJ1-2
v_call: TRBV27

cdr3_nt: TGCGCCAGCACACACGGGACTAGCGGGCGCACAGATACGCAGTATTTT
cdr3_aa: CASTHGTSGRTDTQYF
clone_size: once
d_call: TRBD2
j_call: TRBJ2-3
v_call: TRBV5-1

cdr3_nt: TGCGCCAGCAGCTTGGGACAGGGATCCTACGAGCAGTACTTC
cdr3_aa: CASSLGQGSYEQYF
clone_size: NA
d_call: TRBD1
j_call: TRBJ2-7
v_call: TRBV5-1

cdr3_nt: TGTGCCAGTAGTCGGGGACAGCCGAACACTGAAGCTTTCTTT
cdr3_aa: CASSRGQPNTEAFF
clone_size: NA
d_call: TRBD1
j_call: TRBJ1-1
v_call: TRBV19

cdr3_nt: TGTGCCTGGAGTCCTTTAACGAGGACTGGGGCCAACGTCCTGACTTTC
cdr3_aa: CAWSPLTRTGANVLTF
clone_size: NA
d_call: NA
j_call: TRBJ2-6
v_call: TRBV30

cdr3_nt: TGTGCCAGTAGTAAAGCCCTTGGTGGCTACACCTTC
cdr3_aa: CASSKALGGYTF
clone_size: NA
d_call: NA
j_call: TRBJ1-2
v_call: TRBV19

cdr3_nt: TGCGCCAGCAGCCATCGACAGGGGAGGACTGAAGCTTTCTTT
cdr3_aa: CASSHRQGRTEAFF
clone_size: NA
d_call: TRBD1
j_call: TRBJ1-1
v_call: TRBV4-3

cdr3_nt: TGTGCCAGCAGCTCCCGTCCTAGCGGGAGGGCCAATGAGCAGTTCTTC
cdr3_aa: CASSSRPSGRANEQFF
clone_size: NA
d_call: TRBD2
j_call: TRBJ2-1
v_call: TRBV7-2

cdr3_nt: TGTGCCAGCAGTTACAATCAGGGGTATCGGGAGCTGTTTTTT
cdr3_aa: CASSYNQGYRELFF
clone_size: NA
d_call: NA
j_call: TRBJ2-2
v_call: TRBV6-2/TRBV6-3

cdr3_nt: TGTGCCAGCAGTCTTCCGGGACAGGGAGTCTACGAGCAGTACTTC
cdr3_aa: CASSLPGQGVYEQYF
clone_size: NA
d_call: TRBD1
j_call: TRBJ2-7
v_call: TRBV27

cdr3_nt: TGCAGCGTTGATAATCCAGGGGCCTATGGCTACACCTTC
cdr3_aa: CSVDNPGAYGYTF
clone_size: few
d_call: NA
j_call: TRBJ1-2
v_call: TRBV29-1

cdr3_nt: TGTGCCAGCAGCTTAGGGGAAGTGAACAGGGGTGAAGCTTTCTTT
cdr3_aa: CASSLGEVNRGEAFF
clone_size: NA
d_call: TRBD1
j_call: TRBJ1-1
v_call: TRBV7-9

cdr3_nt: TGCAGCACTTGGACTAGCGGGAGGGCTGGCGGGGATACGCAGTATTTT
cdr3_aa: CSTWTSGRAGGDTQYF
clone_size: NA
d_call: TRBD2
j_call: TRBJ2-3
v_call: TRBV29-1

cdr3_nt: TGCAGCGTTGGGGACAGGGCAATTTCGAACACTGAAGCTTTCTTT
cdr3_aa: CSVGDRAISNTEAFF
clone_size: few
d_call: TRBD1
j_call: TRBJ1-1
v_call: TRBV29-1

cdr3_nt: TGCGCCAGCAGCTTGGGTCGGGACACCGGTTCACCCCTCCACTTT
cdr3_aa: CASSLGRDTGSPLHF
clone_size: NA
d_call: NA
j_call: TRBJ1-6
v_call: TRBV5-1

cdr3_nt: TGTGCCAGCAGCCAAGCCAGGGATAATGAAAAACTGTTTTTT
cdr3_aa: CASSQARDNEKLFF
clone_size: NA
d_call: NA
j_call: TRBJ1-4
v_call: TRBV3-1/TRBV3-2